This T cell receptor beta chain was sequenced for a study of graft-versus-host responses after intestinal transplantation. Study-wide context: Multivisceral, liver-intestinal, or isolated intestinal grafts went to recipients. Recipients were all induced with anti-thymocyte globulin, then given tacrolimus and steroids for around three years. Points from the study as a whole: Early declines in HvG clones that occurred post-transplant were associated with peak circulating GvH clone levels. Some GvH clones appeared in ileal mucosa or blood before recipient bone marrow.

Here immunoSEQ multiplex PCR was the method, and the copy in TCRdb shows in-frame clones only, minus some. This table has approximately 89,000 clones, roughly 92% appearing once. V dropped 5 bases and J dropped 3; count of bases not matched to a gene: 4. This CDR3 has 13 residues. Germline values: CDR1 SEHNR, CDR2 FQNEAQ (reference sequence). In its sample, this clone was seen once. The antigen is not known. This chain joins TRBV7-9 and TRBJ2-7, with 7 nucleotides matching TRBD1. This TCR came from a human donor who received an intestinal transplant. Source: unstimulated CD4+ T cells sorted from spleen or lymph node cells, taken before intestinal transplant. The CDR3 DNA reads TGTGCCAGCAGCACCAGACAGGGCTACGAGCAGTACTTC. Translated: CASSTRQGYEQYF.